The 2 T cell receptor beta chains below come from one sample, sequenced in a study of early stage breast cancer tumors. Sequenced by immunoSEQ multiplex PCR; TCRdb stores in-frame clones only, minus some. This table has approximately 10,000 clones, about 78% appearing once. Sequenced material: breast tumor tissue. The receptors here all came from a person aged 35-55 years with breast cancer.

The V and J genes are TRBV6-1 and TRBJ1-5, with unresolved D. V shed 5 bases and J shed 6 bases, with 14 bases lying between them. Germline lookup yields CDR1 MNHNS and CDR2 SASEGT. There are 14 residues in the CDR3. The CDR3 reads CASSNLKATQPQHF. CDR3 in DNA: TGTGCCAGCAGTAATCTTAAGGCGACTCAGCCCCAGCATTTT.

The chain joins TRBV14 to TRBJ2-7; 14 bases map to TRBD2. Trimming cost V 4 bases and J 2 bases; bases outside gene matches: 13. The CDR3 is made up of 19 amino acids. Per germline, CDR1 SGHDN and CDR2 FVKESK. CDR3 in amino acids: CASSRLPGLAGVFTYEQYF. The CDR3 DNA sequence: TGTGCCAGCAGCCGTTTACCGGGACTAGCGGGAGTATTCACCTACGAGCAGTACTTC.